A selection of T cell receptor beta chains follows, all from one sample in a study of cytomegalovirus exposure and HLA in healthy donors. The protocol was immunoSEQ multiplex PCR, while the TCRdb copy is restricted to in-frame clones and leaves out a portion. The table includes more than 90,000 clones, 76% detected once. Sequencing was done on a sample of PBMCs. Source of these receptors: a man aged 40-55 years in good health and CMV-seronegative. CDR3s include the opening cysteine and the closing phenylalanine or tryptophan.

V gene	J gene	CDR3 length	CDR3 protein
TRBV5-1	TRBJ2-7	16	CASSYLAGDFSYEQYF
TRBV28	TRBJ1-4	15	CASSLMTTTNEKLFF
TRBV11-1	TRBJ2-2	13	CASSLGAPGELFF
TRBV30	TRBJ1-1	14	CAWRRIGMNTEAFF
TRBV5-1	TRBJ1-1	14	CASSFQALNTEAFF
TRBV10-2	TRBJ1-1	16	CASSGGARTLNTEAFF
TRBV28	TRBJ1-6	13	CARREDSYSPLHF
TRBV27	TRBJ1-5	18	CASSSFRLGQFSNQPQHF
TRBV5-6	TRBJ1-3	13	CASSTGRGDTIYF
TRBV9	TRBJ1-2	14	CASSVDKGGLGYTF
TRBV9	TRBJ2-3	14	CASSMDFRTDTQYF
TRBV7-8	TRBJ2-5	20	CASSLALAGGPRKTQETQYF
TRBV7-2	TRBJ2-2	15	CASSPGLLNTGELFF
TRBV5-6	TRBJ1-1	16	CASSYPRTLANTEAFF
TRBV6-5	.	13	CASTPGQGREQYF
TRBV11-3	TRBJ2-1	15	CASSLAEGSYNEQFF
TRBV19	TRBJ2-1	15	CASRVGTGGSNEQFF
TRBV5-5	TRBJ1-1	14	CASRNDRGRVEAFF
TRBV7-9	TRBJ2-1	12	CASSPLLNEQFF
TRBV10-2	TRBJ1-2	16	CASSEQDSQGNYGYTF
TRBV2	TRBJ2-1	13	CASTGTGNNEQFF
TRBV6-1	TRBJ1-1	11	CASSRSTETFF
TRBV5-1	TRBJ2-1	11	CASSLAVEQFF
TRBV10-3	TRBJ1-2	13	CATRDTAFYGYTF
TRBV5-1	TRBJ1-2	13	CASSATGVDGYTF
TRBV6-6	TRBJ1-1	15	CASSYSGKLGTEAFF
TRBV25-1	TRBJ1-1	12	CASRSAIEGAFF
TRBV4-3	TRBJ1-2	15	CASSPSAGDHYGYTF
TRBV10-3	TRBJ2-5	16	CAISAARRLGDGTQYF
TRBV2	TRBJ1-4	12	CANGQGNEKLFF
TRBV19	TRBJ1-2	15	CASSTTGEGSYGYTF
TRBV2	TRBJ2-3	15	CASSTGGWWTDTQYF
TRBV28	TRBJ1-4	15	CASSLPRDTYEKLFF
TRBV19	TRBJ1-1	13	CASSPTGFTEAFF
TRBV11-2	TRBJ2-7	13	CASGQGTPYEQYF
TRBV4-2	TRBJ2-5	16	CASSQGNGGQTETQYF
TRBV6-1	TRBJ1-2	15	CASSEIGGGTYGYTF
TRBV7-9	TRBJ1-1	14	CASRNPRGFTEAFF
TRBV20-1	TRBJ1-1	11	CSAPKDREAFF
TRBV27	TRBJ2-2	14	CASQQGMNTGELFF
TRBV2	TRBJ1-5	13	CASRSDGDQPQHF
TRBV7-8	TRBJ1-5	14	CASSPIRGNQPQHF
TRBV5-1	TRBJ2-1	16	CASSLGSGGGDTEQFF
TRBV5-4	TRBJ1-2	16	CASSRGYGSANYGYTF
TRBV10-2	TRBJ2-5	13	CATLRAGQETQYF
TRBV28	TRBJ1-2	13	CASSLVQGNRYTF
TRBV6-5	TRBJ1-4	15	CASSLGTGVVEKLFF
TRBV5-1	TRBJ2-3	14	CASTEDTSTDTQYF
TRBV19	TRBJ1-1	14	CASSMALMNTEAFF
TRBV28	TRBJ2-1	14	CASIVAGGSNEQFF
TRBV5-4	TRBJ1-1	15	CATQDRGDLNTEAFF
TRBV28	TRBJ1-2	16	CASSLGGVLARGGYTF
TRBV29-1	TRBJ2-1	11	CSVNPGNEQFF
TRBV28	TRBJ1-2	13	CASSPQGAHGYTF
TRBV19	TRBJ2-7	14	CASSSASGGYEQYF
TRBV6-5	TRBJ1-6	15	CASSYSVGEGSPLHF
TRBV2	TRBJ1-6	15	CASRDRALGHSPLHF
TRBV25-1	TRBJ1-1	14	CASSENRGNTEAFF
TRBV2	TRBJ1-5	14	CASSSTGSNQPQHF